Listed below are T cell receptor beta chains from one sample, sequenced in a study of shared clonotypes between healthy human individuals. TCRdb's copy holds only in-frame clones and misses some; the assay was immunoSEQ multiplex PCR. Here the sample spans some 2.1 million clones, about 95% being singletons. Sequencing was done on a sample of naive CD8+ T cells sorted from blood. The source of these receptors is a man aged 18 to 35 in good health. Both conserved end residues are part of each CDR3. A D gene is named only where the DNA matches it firmly. For some rows the clone size is stated as once, few or many, or as a class when expanded; others skip it.

.,.,TRBJ1-3,TRBV6-5,TGTGCCAGCAGTTCGGCGGGGGAGGTGAACACCATATATTTT,CASSSAGEVNTIYF
.,TRBD1,TRBJ2-7,TRBV5-5,TGTGCCAGCAGCCACGGGACAGCCGCCGAGCAGTACTTC,CASSHGTAAEQYF
.,TRBD1,TRBJ2-7,TRBV6-5,TGTGCCAGCAGTTACTCACAGGGGGCAAGGGCCTACGAGCAGTACTTC,CASSYSQGARAYEQYF
.,TRBD1,TRBJ1-1,TRBV5-6,TGTGCCAGCAGCTCCTGGACAGGGGGGAACACTGAAGCTTTCTTT,CASSSWTGGNTEAFF
.,.,TRBJ1-5,TRBV2,TGTGCCAGCAGTGACACCTATCAGCCCCAGCATTTT,CASSDTYQPQHF
.,.,TRBJ2-7,TRBV5-1,TGCGCCAGCAGCTTCGGGGGTGAGCAGTACTTC,CASSFGGEQYF
.,TRBD2,TRBJ2-1,TRBV19,TGTGCCAGTAGTAAAAGACTAGCGGGAGGGCCTCATGAGCAGTTCTTC,CASSKRLAGGPHEQFF
.,.,TRBJ2-1,TRBV19,TGTGCCAGTAGTATAGTTGGGGATCCGTCCTACAATGAGCAGTTCTTC,CASSIVGDPSYNEQFF
.,.,TRBJ1-2,TRBV5-6,TGTGCCAGCAGCCAAGGACAGAACTATGGCTACACCTTC,CASSQGQNYGYTF
.,.,TRBJ1-5,TRBV21-1,TGTGCCAGCAGCAAAGACCCTACAGGGAATAGCAATCAGCCCCAGCATTTT,CASSKDPTGNSNQPQHF
.,.,TRBJ2-7,TRBV2,TGTGCCAGCAGTGTCGGACAAGGGTACTCCGAGCAGTACTTC,CASSVGQGYSEQYF
.,.,TRBJ2-7,TRBV7-7,TGTGCTAGCAGCCTTTCGTTGGGATCCTACGAGCAGTACTTC,CASSLSLGSYEQYF
.,.,TRBJ1-4,TRBV7-9,TGTGCCAGCAGCTTAGGAGGGGCGGTAGATGAAAAACTGTTTTTT,CASSLGGAVDEKLFF
few,TRBD1,TRBJ1-5,TRBV6-5,TGTGCCAGCAGTAACGACAGGGCGAGCAATCAGCCCCAGCATTTT,CASSNDRASNQPQHF
.,.,TRBJ1-3,TRBV1,TGCACCAGCAGCCCGGACAGGTTCTCTGGAAACACCATATATTTT,CTSSPDRFSGNTIYF
.,.,TRBJ1-1,TRBV5-4,TGTGCCAGCAGCCGGACGAGCACTGAAGCTTTCTTT,CASSRTSTEAFF
.,TRBD2,TRBJ2-7,TRBV4-1,TGCGCCAGCAGCCAAGTAGCGGGAGATTACGAGCAGTACTTC,CASSQVAGDYEQYF
.,TRBD2,TRBJ2-7,TRBV7-2,TGTGCCAGCAGCTTCGTAGCGGGAGGGTCGGGAAACGAGCAGTACTTC,CASSFVAGGSGNEQYF
.,.,TRBJ2-7,TRBV2,TGTGCCAGCAGTGGAGGGACTTACGAGCAGTACTTC,CASSGGTYEQYF
.,TRBD1,TRBJ1-2,TRBV5-4,TGTGCCAGCAGCTTGTCCCCGGGACAGGGGCTCCTAGGCTATGGCTACACCTTC,CASSLSPGQGLLGYGYTF
.,.,TRBJ2-5,TRBV4-1,TGCGCCAGCAGCCAAATTTCAGGGGATACAGAGACCCAGTACTTC,CASSQISGDTETQYF
once,TRBD2,TRBJ2-3,TRBV5-4,TGTGCCAGCAGCCCGGGACTAGCGGGAGGGTTTCCGCAGTATTTT,CASSPGLAGGFPQYF
.,TRBD2,TRBJ2-3,TRBV7-9,TGTGCCAGCAGCTGGGGGGGTGAGGGACGCACAGATACGCAGTATTTT,CASSWGGEGRTDTQYF
.,TRBD2,TRBJ2-1,TRBV7-9,TGTGCCAGCAGCTCAGCGGGAGGGAGCTCCTACAATGAGCAGTTCTTC,CASSSAGGSSYNEQFF
.,TRBD1,TRBJ1-2,TRBV27,TGTGCCAGCAGTTTATCGAGGACAGGGGGAATGGTTGGCTACACCTTC,CASSLSRTGGMVGYTF
once,.,TRBJ1-4,TRBV7-9,TGTGCCAGCAGCCCCCCCCGGGGTGATAATGAAAAACTGTTTTTT,CASSPPRGDNEKLFF
.,.,TRBJ2-7,TRBV21-1,TGTGCCAGCAGCAAAGTCGGACAGGGTCGCTACGAGCAGTACTTC,CASSKVGQGRYEQYF
.,.,TRBJ1-1,TRBV18,TGTGCCAGCTCCCCTTGGGGGGAGGGGAACACTGAAGCTTTCTTT,CASSPWGEGNTEAFF
.,TRBD1,TRBJ2-2,TRBV11-1,TGTGCCAGCAGCCCCACAGGGGGCGCCCGGGAGCTGTTTTTT,CASSPTGGARELFF
few,.,TRBJ2-7,TRBV2,TGTGCCAGCAGTGAAGCGCTTAGGGGCGAGCAGTACTTC,CASSEALRGEQYF
once,.,TRBJ2-7,TRBV27,TGTGCCAGCAGTCCCGTAATGCCAGGGGGGCTCTACGAGCAGTACTTC,CASSPVMPGGLYEQYF
once,TRBD2,TRBJ2-5,TRBV28,TGTGCCAGCAGTTTCCCCCACGGGGGGGAAGAGACCCAGTACTTC,CASSFPHGGEETQYF
.,.,TRBJ1-4,TRBV29-1,TGCAGCGTTGAAGAGTCGGGGGGCGAGAATGAAAAACTGTTTTTT,CSVEESGGENEKLFF
.,.,TRBJ2-7,TRBV20-1,TGCAGTGCTAGAGATCAATACGAGCAGTACTTC,CSARDQYEQYF
.,.,TRBJ1-5,TRBV15,TGTGCCACCAGCCTCAGGGTACATGGGGATCAGCCCCAGCATTTT,CATSLRVHGDQPQHF
.,.,TRBJ1-5,TRBV27,TGTGCCAGCAGTTTAGGAGGGGCTGGTCAGCCCCAGCATTTT,CASSLGGAGQPQHF
.,.,TRBJ2-1,TRBV27,TGTGCCAGCAGCCAGGGAAATGAGCAGTTCTTC,CASSQGNEQFF
.,.,TRBJ1-1,TRBV6-5,TGTGCCAGCAGTTACTCTAGGAGGTTAGGGAACACTGAAGCTTTCTTT,CASSYSRRLGNTEAFF
.,.,TRBJ2-1,TRBV5-1,TGCGCCAGCAGCGGGACTGGCAATGAGCAGTTCTTC,CASSGTGNEQFF
.,TRBD1,TRBJ1-1,TRBV6-5,TGTGCCAGCAGTTACACAGGGGCGGAGGAAGCTTTCTTT,CASSYTGAEEAFF
.,TRBD2,TRBJ2-7,TRBV19,TGTGCCAGTAGCGGCGAGCCGGGACTAGCGGGATACGAGCAGTACTTC,CASSGEPGLAGYEQYF
.,TRBD1,TRBJ2-7,TRBV6-6,TGTGCCAGCAGTCAACTACAGGGGGCGGAAAACGAGCAGTACTTC,CASSQLQGAENEQYF
.,.,TRBJ1-1,TRBV5-4,TGTGCCAGCAGCTTGGTAGTGAACACTGAAGCTTTCTTT,CASSLVVNTEAFF
.,.,TRBJ2-3,TRBV7-8,TGTGCCAGCGGGGGGGCCAGTGCAGATACGCAGTATTTT,CASGGASADTQYF
.,.,TRBJ2-2,TRBV6-5,TGTGCCAGCAGTTACCCACCCGGGCCGAGCGGGGAGCTGTTTTTT,CASSYPPGPSGELFF